The rows below give T cell receptor beta chains drawn from one sample of a study of cytomegalovirus exposure and HLA in healthy donors. Method: immunoSEQ multiplex PCR; TCRdb's copy keeps in-frame clones and lacks some. Of 170,000 or so clones in the sample, about four fifths are singletons; the top ten hold 0.38%. The sequenced material came from PBMCs. The source is a boy between 2 and 10 years old in good health and CMV-seronegative. The CDR3 runs from the conserved cysteine through the conserved F or W. Fields, in order: V gene, clone size, CDR3 protein. A row's size may be missing; if present it is once, few, many or a size class.

>TRBV9|.
CASSVAGQGAGNTIYF
>TRBV5-1|.
CASSLTTTYNEQFF
>TRBV6-1|.
CASSESLPGGQETQYF
>TRBV14|.
CASSLLTSGRGNEQFF
>TRBV6-1|.
CASSEGLEYNEQFF
>TRBV25-1|.
CASSEPRTGAYEQYF
>TRBV10-3|few
CAISDKGDSRTDTQYF
>TRBV9|.
CASSVAGSFGTDTQYF
>TRBV6-5|few
CASTRDINQPQHF
>TRBV6-1|once
CASSEGGLPTEKLFF
>TRBV29-1|.
CSVLGPRGLNTEAFF
>TRBV28|.
CASSLASGLSYEQYF
>TRBV2|.
CASSVTHEQYF
>TRBV28|.
CASLAGGFTGELFF
>TRBV2|.
CASKSGTRKVYQETQYF
>TRBV19|.
CASSIVAHSNQPQHF
>TRBV5-1|.
CASSWTGTGYNEQFF
>TRBV5-1|.
CASSLETGYEQYF
>TRBV5-1|.
CASSVRTSGRYDEQYF
>TRBV19|few
CASSATGYTEAFF
>TRBV7-3|.
CASSLRGLRTNTEAFF
>TRBV5-6|.
CASSSKPSGRSRGTQYF
>TRBV7-9|.
CASSPPVGGWHEQYF
>TRBV12-5|.
CASGLVSVGGNTIYF
>TRBV27|.
CASSLFAQRGLNTEAFF
>TRBV6-5|.
CASSYSRSESPLHF
>TRBV7-8|.
CASMGRYGLNEQFF
>TRBV7-2|.
CASSSRGLAGGPSTDTQYF
>TRBV6-5|.
CASSRDINNQPQHF
>TRBV5-1|.
CASSFSGLAGVGDQYF
>TRBV19|.
CASSVGGGGRKTQYF
>TRBV28|.
CASRRDRANTGELFF
>TRBV29-1|few
CSVGVGGDYGYTF
>TRBV2|once
CASSEGRVREKLFF
>TRBV18|.
CASSPSTVNYGYTF
>TRBV29-1|few
CSVGGGTGLEKLFF
>TRBV6-5|.
CATSGLAGLTDTQYF
>TRBV7-2|.
CASSPRTGVQPQHF
>TRBV5-1|.
CASSPTGDGEKLFF
>TRBV2|.
CASSEGRFGGYTF
>TRBV15|.
CATSLTSGAYNEQFF
>TRBV4-1|.
CASSQGPETQYF
>TRBV15|.
CATSRENNRDEQYF
>TRBV7-2|.
CASSLFVGSLNEKLFF
>TRBV7-9|.
CASSLRVGNPEAFF